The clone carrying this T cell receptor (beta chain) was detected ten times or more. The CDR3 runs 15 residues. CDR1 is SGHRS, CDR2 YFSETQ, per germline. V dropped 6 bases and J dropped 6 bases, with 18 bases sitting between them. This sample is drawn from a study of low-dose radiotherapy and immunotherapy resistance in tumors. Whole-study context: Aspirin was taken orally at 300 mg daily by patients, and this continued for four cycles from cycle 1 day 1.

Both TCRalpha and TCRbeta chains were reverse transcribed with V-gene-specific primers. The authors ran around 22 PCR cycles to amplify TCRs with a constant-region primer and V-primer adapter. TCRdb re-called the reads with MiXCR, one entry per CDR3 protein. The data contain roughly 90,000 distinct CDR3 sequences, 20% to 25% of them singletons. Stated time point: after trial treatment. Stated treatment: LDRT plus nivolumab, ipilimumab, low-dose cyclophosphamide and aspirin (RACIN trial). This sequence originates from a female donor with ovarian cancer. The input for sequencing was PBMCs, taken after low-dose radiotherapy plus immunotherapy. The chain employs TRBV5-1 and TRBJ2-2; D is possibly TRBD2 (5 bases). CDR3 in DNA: TGCGCCAGCACCCCCTTGGACGCGAGGGCCGGGGAGCTGTTTTTT. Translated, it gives CASTPLDARAGELFF.